This entry features one TCR beta chain sequence. The sample is drawn from a study of blood T cell repertoires in COVID-19. The overall study: Sample material is recorded as cDNA or gDNA derived from T cells, B-cell-depleted T cells, or PBMCs.

As handled by the study authors: By means of reference gene primer amplification, nucleated cell counts were estimated. TCRdb keeps only in-frame clones here, not all; method: immunoSEQ multiplex PCR. V and J calls plus clone size are reproduced from that table; the DNA served to infer D and trimming. The sample lists roughly 170,000 clones, approximately 74% occurring once. The receptor's source is a woman of 80 years or more with acute or convalescent COVID-19. The sequenced sample consisted of peripheral blood.

CDR3: CASSSESPIQETQYF. For the CDR3, the DNA is TGTGCCAGCAGCTCCGAGTCCCCAATCCAAGAGACCCAGTACTTC. The V and J genes are TRBV7-9 and TRBJ2-5; D uncertain. The V and J ends lost 4 bases and 1 base respectively, with 13 bases between them. Germline values: CDR1 SEHNR, CDR2 FQNEAQ (reference sequence). The CDR3 is 15 residues long.